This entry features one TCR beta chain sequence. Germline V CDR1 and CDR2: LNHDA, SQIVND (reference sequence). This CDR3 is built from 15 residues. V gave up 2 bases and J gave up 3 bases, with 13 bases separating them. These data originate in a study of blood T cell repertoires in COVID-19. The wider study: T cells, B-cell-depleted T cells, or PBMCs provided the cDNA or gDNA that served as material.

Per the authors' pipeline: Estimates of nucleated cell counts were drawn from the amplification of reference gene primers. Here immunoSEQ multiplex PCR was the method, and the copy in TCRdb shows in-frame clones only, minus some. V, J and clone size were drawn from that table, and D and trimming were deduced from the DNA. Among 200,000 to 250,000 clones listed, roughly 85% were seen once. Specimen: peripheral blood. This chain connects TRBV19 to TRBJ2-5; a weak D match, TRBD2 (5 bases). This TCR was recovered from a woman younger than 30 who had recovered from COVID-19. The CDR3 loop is CASSIYLATKETQYF. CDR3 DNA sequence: TGTGCCAGTAGTATATATTTAGCGACTAAAGAGACCCAGTACTTC. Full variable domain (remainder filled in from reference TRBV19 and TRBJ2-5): DGGITQSPKYLFRKEGQNVTLSCEQNLNHDAMYWYRQDPGQGLRLIYYSQIVNDFQKGDIAEGYSVSREKKESFPLTVTSAQKNPTAFYLCASSIYLATKETQYFGPGTRLLVL.